What follows are 14 T cell receptor beta chains derived from one specimen sequenced in a study of ipilimumab plus nivolumab after autologous stem cell transplantation. Repertoires were generated with immunoSEQ multiplex PCR, while TCRdb's copy carries only in-frame clones and drops some. The sample lists 13,000 to 15,000 clones; 60% to 75% were seen once. The specimen was PBMCs, collected in a trial of ipilimumab plus nivolumab as post-transplant consolidation. These receptors were obtained from a male donor with primary mediastinal lymphoma.

The chain is built from TRBV6-1 and TRBJ2-3; D unclear. This CDR3 has 14 residues. Looked up from germline, CDR1 is MNHNS and CDR2 is SASEGT. V was pared by 2 bases and J by 2 bases, with 8 bases between. The CDR3 bases are TGTGCCAGCAGTGAAAGGACGGTCACAGATACGCAGTATTTT. It codes for CASSERTVTDTQYF.

This clone came up once. V usage is TRBV4-2 and J usage is TRBJ2-4; 10 nucleotides align to TRBD2. Germline loops: CDR1 LGHNA, CDR2 YNFKEQ. This CDR3 has 19 amino acids. V dropped 1 base and J dropped 0; count of bases not matched to a gene: 9. The CDR3 loop reads CASSQVPSGSSLAKNIQYF. The CDR3 DNA reads as TGTGCCAGCAGCCAAGTCCCTAGCGGGAGTTCCCTAGCCAAAAACATTCAGTACTTC.

The J gene is TRBJ1-2, the V gene TRBV18; D gene ambiguous. V was cut by 2 bases and J by 4 bases, with 11 bases left in between. Per the germline V gene, CDR1 is KGHSH and CDR2 is LQKENI. There are 14 residues in the CDR3. CDR3 nucleotide sequence: TGTGCCAGCTCACCAGGAGGTCAGCCCTATGGCTACACCTTC. Its protein product is CASSPGGQPYGYTF. The complete variable domain, with remaining parts taken from reference TRBV18 and TRBJ1-2, reads NAGVMQNPRHLVRRRGQEARLRCSPMKGHSHVYWYRQLPEEGLKFMVYLQKENIIDESGMPKERFSAEFPKEGPSILRIQQVVRGDSAAYFCASSPGGQPYGYTFGSGTRLTVV.

The CDR3 coding sequence is TGTGCCAGCAGGTCCTCCGCCGGGGTCAACACCGGGGAGCTGTTTTTT. Amino acid sequence: CASRSSAGVNTGELFF. The chain has TRBV5-4 and TRBJ2-2, with D perhaps matching TRBD2 (5 bases). The CDR3 spans 16 residues. The V gene's germline CDR1 is SGHNT and CDR2 YYREEE (reference sequence). V lost 5 bases to trimming and J lost 2 bases, with 16 bases between them.

The V gene is TRBV5-4, the J gene TRBJ2-7; 14 nucleotides line up with TRBD2. Losses at the gene ends were 4 bases for V and 2 bases for J; bases not matched to a gene: 2. The CDR3 runs 15 residues. Per germline, CDR1 SGHNT and CDR2 YYREEE (reference sequence). CDR3 sequence: CASSEGLAGAYEQYF. Written as DNA, the CDR3 is TGTGCCAGCAGCGAGGGACTAGCGGGGGCCTACGAGCAGTACTTC.

The genes are TRBV28 and TRBJ2-1, with D tentatively TRBD1 (6 bases). CDR1 is MDHEN, CDR2 SYDVKM, per germline. This CDR3 has 15 residues. The V end lost 6 bases, the J end lost 6 bases, and 18 bases lay between the germline ends. CDR3 protein: CASSPTGTRSNEQFF. CDR3 nucleotides: TGTGCCAGCAGCCCTACAGGGACGAGAAGCAATGAGCAGTTCTTC.

V usage is TRBV5-8 and J usage is TRBJ1-2; D is unresolved. This CDR3 is 16 amino acids long. Per the germline V gene, CDR1 is SGHTS and CDR2 is YDEGEE. V was clipped by 6 bases and J by 4 bases, with 22 bases between them. The CDR3 loop reads CASTPMRWGGSYGYTF. The CDR3 nucleotides read TGTGCCAGCACACCTATGAGGTGGGGAGGGTCCTATGGCTACACCTTC.

This sequence joins TRBV9 and TRBJ2-5; either TRBD1 or TRBD2 may supply D (7 bases each). V was trimmed by 0 bases and J by 5 bases, leaving 23 bases between them. Germline assignment: CDR1 SGDLS and CDR2 YYNGEE. This CDR3 has 18 amino acids. The CDR3 bases are TGTGCCAGCAGCGTAGGGTCAGGGGGGGGCCGGTGGATGGAGACCCAGTACTTC. Translation: CASSVGSGGGRWMETQYF.

The rearrangement links TRBV7-2 to TRBJ2-5; 7 bases agree with TRBD1. V gave up 5 bases and J gave up 0 bases; unmatched junction bases: 9. Germline V gene data show CDR1 as SGHTA and CDR2 as FQGNSA. The CDR3 sequence is 16 residues long. CDR3 region: CASSLRTGGDQETQYF. The CDR3 bases are TGTGCCAGCAGCCTGCGGACAGGAGGCGACCAAGAGACCCAGTACTTC.

CDR3: CASSEGGANTGELFF. CDR3 sequence (DNA): TGTGCCAGCAGTGAAGGCGGTGCGAACACCGGGGAGCTGTTTTTT. This sequence joins TRBV2 and TRBJ2-2; D gene ambiguous. This CDR3 is 15 amino acids long. Germline CDR1 reads SNHLY; CDR2 reads FYNNEI. Trimming took 1 base from V and 0 from J, leaving 6 bases between them.

This clone was seen only once. The gene calls are TRBV19 and TRBJ2-3; the match to TRBD2 covers 9 bases. Germline lookup yields CDR1 LNHDA and CDR2 SQIVND (reference sequence). This CDR3 comprises 16 residues. Losses at the gene ends were 3 bases for V and 4 bases for J; bases not matched to a gene: 8. This CDR3 is CASSMTAGGPADTQYF. Written as DNA, the CDR3 is TGTGCCAGTAGTATGACCGCGGGAGGGCCCGCAGATACGCAGTATTTT.

This clone has more than one count but fewer than ten. The V gene is TRBV7-3, the J gene TRBJ2-1, with 11 nucleotides matching TRBD2. CDR3 length: 14 residues. Trimming removed 3 bases from V and 8 bases from J; junction bases left unmatched: 3. From germline, CDR1 is SGHTA and CDR2 FQGTGA. The CDR3 reads CASSFSGRVDEQFF. The DNA of the CDR3 is TGTGCCAGCAGCTTTAGCGGGAGGGTGGATGAGCAGTTCTTC.

The rearrangement links TRBV11-2 to TRBJ2-7, with D perhaps matching TRBD2 (5 bases). This CDR3 spans 13 amino acids. Germline V lookup: CDR1 SGHAT, CDR2 FQNNGV. Between the trimmed V and J ends, which lost 0 bases and 4 bases, there was a span of 7 bases. CDR3 protein: CASSLDGMYEQYF. The CDR3 DNA sequence: TGTGCCAGCAGCTTAGACGGGATGTACGAGCAGTACTTC.

The chain combines TRBV7-2 with TRBJ2-5; D unclear. V was shortened by 4 bases and J by 1 base, with 7 bases between the two germline ends. The CDR3 sequence is 13 residues long. Looked up from germline, CDR1 is SGHTA and CDR2 is FQGNSA. CDR3 sequence: CASSSIPQETQYF. The CDR3 DNA reads TGTGCCAGCAGCTCCATACCCCAAGAGACCCAGTACTTC.